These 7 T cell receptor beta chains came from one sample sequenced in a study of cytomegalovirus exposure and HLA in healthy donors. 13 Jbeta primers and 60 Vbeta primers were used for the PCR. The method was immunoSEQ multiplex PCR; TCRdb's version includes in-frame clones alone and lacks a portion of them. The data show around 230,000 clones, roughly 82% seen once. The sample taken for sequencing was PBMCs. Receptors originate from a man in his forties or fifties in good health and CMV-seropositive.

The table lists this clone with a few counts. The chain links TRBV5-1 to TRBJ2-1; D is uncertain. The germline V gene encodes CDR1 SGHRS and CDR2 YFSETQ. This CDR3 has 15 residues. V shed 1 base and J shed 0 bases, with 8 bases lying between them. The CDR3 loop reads CASSLQSASYNEQFF. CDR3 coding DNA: TGCGCCAGCAGCTTGCAAAGCGCCTCCTACAATGAGCAGTTCTTC.

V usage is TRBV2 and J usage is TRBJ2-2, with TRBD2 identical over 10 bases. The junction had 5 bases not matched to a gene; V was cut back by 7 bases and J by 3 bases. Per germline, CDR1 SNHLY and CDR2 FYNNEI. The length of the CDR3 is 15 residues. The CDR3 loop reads CASNTAGGYTGELFF. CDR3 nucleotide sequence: TGTGCCAGCAATACAGCGGGAGGGTACACCGGGGAGCTGTTTTTT.

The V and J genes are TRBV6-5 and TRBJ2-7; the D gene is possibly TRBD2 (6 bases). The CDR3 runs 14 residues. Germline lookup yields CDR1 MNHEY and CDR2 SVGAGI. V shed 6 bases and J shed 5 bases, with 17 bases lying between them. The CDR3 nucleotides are TGTGCCAGCAGCCCCAGGAGGGGTAGGGACGAGCAGTACTTC. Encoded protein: CASSPRRGRDEQYF.

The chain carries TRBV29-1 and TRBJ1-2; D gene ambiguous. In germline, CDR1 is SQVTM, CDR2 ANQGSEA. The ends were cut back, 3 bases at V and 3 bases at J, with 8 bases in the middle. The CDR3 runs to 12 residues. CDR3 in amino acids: CSVDLRDYGYTF. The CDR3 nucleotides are TGCAGCGTTGACTTGCGGGACTATGGCTACACCTTC.

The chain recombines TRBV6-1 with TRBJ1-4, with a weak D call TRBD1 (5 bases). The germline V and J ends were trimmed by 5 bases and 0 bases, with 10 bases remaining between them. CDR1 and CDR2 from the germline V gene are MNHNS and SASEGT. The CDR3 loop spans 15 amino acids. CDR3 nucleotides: TGTGCCAGCAGTTCAGGGCCCGCAACTAATGAAAAACTGTTTTTT. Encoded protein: CASSSGPATNEKLFF.

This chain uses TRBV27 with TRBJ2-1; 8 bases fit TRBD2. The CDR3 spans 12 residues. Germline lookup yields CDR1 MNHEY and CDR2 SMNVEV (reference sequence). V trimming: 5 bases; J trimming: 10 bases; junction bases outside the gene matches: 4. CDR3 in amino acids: CASSTTSEEQFF. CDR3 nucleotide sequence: TGTGCCAGCAGTACGACTAGCGAGGAGCAGTTCTTC.

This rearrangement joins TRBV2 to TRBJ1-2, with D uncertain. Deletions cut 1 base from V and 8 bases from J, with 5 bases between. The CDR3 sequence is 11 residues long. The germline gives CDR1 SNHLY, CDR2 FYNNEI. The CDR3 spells CASSEGRGYTF. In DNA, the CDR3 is TGTGCCAGCAGTGAAGGCAGGGGCTACACCTTC.